This T cell receptor beta chain comes out of a study of identical twins. TCRdb independently ran MiXCR on the 5' RACE reads; one entry per CDR3 protein. This sample has hundreds of thousands of distinct CDR3 sequences; 15% to 20% occur once, and the top ten carry around 13%. The V gene lost 1 base and the J gene lost 1 base, with 8 bases spanning the gap. The CDR3 loop spans 14 amino acids. The germline V gene encodes CDR1 LNHNV and CDR2 YYDKDF (reference sequence). This sample was also put to use in a study of T cells expressing NK-cell markers. That study adds: In several experiments, sorting was confined to alpha-beta TCR T cells through use of an anti-gamma-delta TCR antibody. CD8+ T cells in six donors included dominant NKG2C+ clonotypes at roughly 1.0-8%. In four donors, these clonotypes also led the CD3+CD56-NKG2C+ fraction.

The source is a woman under 30 in good health. Sequenced sample: PBMCs. The chain is built from TRBV15 and TRBJ2-7; D remains unclear. DNA for the CDR3: TGTGCCACCAGCAGAGGGGTCTCATCCTACGAGCAGTACTTC. This gives the protein CATSRGVSSYEQYF.